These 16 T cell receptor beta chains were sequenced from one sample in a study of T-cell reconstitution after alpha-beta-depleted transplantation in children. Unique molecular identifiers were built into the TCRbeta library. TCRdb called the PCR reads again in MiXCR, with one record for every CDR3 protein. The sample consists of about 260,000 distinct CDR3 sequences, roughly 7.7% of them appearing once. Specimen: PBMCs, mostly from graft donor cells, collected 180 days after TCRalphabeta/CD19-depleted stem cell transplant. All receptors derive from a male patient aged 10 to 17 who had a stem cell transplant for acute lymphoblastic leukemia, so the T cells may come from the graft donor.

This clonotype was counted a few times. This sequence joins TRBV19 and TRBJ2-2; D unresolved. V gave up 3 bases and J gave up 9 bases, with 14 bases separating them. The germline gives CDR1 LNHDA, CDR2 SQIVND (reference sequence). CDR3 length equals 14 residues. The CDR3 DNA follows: TGTGCCAGTAGTATCCTCGTGGTTACTCGGGAGCTGTTTTTT. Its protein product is CASSILVVTRELFF.

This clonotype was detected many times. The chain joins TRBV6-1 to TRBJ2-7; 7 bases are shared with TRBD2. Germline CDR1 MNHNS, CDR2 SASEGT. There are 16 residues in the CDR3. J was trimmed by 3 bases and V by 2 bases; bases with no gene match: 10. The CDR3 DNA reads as TGTGCCAGCAGTGAACCGGTAAGGCGGGAGATCTACGAGCAGTACTTC. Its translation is CASSEPVRREIYEQYF.

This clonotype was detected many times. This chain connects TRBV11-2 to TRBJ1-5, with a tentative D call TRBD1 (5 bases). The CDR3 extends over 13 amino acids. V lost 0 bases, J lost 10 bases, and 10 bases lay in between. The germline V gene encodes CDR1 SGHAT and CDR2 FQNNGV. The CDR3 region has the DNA TGTGCCAGCAGCTTAGACCCTAGGGGACCCCAGCATTTT. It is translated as CASSLDPRGPQHF.

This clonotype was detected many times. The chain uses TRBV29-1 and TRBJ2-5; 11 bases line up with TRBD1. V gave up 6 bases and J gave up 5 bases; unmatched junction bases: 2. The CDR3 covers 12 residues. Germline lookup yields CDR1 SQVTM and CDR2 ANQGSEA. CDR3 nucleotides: TGCAGCGTGGGACAGGGGGTTGAGACCCAGTACTTC. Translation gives CSVGQGVETQYF.

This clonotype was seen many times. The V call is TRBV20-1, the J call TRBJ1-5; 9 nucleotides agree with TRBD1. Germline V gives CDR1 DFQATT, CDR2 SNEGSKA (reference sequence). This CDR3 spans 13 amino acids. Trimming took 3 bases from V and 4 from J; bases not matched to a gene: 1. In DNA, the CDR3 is TGCAGTGCTAGGGGGACAGGGAATCAGCCCCAGCATTTT. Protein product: CSARGTGNQPQHF.

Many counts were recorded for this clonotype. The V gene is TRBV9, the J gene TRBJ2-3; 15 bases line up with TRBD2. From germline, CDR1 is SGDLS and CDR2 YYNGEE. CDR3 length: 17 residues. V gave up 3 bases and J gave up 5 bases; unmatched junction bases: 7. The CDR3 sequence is CASSGTGTSGRQDTQYF. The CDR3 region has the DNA TGTGCCAGCAGCGGAACCGGGACTAGCGGGAGGCAAGATACGCAGTATTTT.

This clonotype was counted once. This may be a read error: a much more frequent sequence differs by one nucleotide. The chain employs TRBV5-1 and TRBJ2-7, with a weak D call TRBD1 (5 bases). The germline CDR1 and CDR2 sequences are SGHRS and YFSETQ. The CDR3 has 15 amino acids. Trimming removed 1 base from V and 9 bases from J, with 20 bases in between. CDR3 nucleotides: TGCGCCAGCAGCTTGCCAGGGCAGGCAAAGCGAGGGCAGTACTTC. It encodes CASSLPGQAKRGQYF.

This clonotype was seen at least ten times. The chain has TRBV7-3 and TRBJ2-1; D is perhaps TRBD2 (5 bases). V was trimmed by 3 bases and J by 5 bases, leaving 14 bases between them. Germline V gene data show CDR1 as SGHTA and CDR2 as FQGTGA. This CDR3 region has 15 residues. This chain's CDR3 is CASSLRAASNNEQFF. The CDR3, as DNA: TGTGCCAGCAGCTTGCGGGCAGCTTCGAACAATGAGCAGTTCTTC.

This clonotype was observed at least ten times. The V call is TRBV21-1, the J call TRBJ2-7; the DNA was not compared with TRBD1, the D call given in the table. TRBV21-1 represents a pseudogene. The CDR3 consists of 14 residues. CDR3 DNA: TGTGCCAGAATCCGGGACAGGGGAACCTACGAGCAGTACTTC. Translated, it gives CARIRDRGTYEQYF.

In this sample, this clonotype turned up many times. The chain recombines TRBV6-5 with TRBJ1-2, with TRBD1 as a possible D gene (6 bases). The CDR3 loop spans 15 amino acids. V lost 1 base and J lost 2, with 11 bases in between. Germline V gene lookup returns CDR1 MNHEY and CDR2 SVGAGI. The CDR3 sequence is CASSYWAGANYGYTF. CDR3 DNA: TGTGCCAGCAGTTACTGGGCAGGGGCCAACTATGGCTACACCTTC.

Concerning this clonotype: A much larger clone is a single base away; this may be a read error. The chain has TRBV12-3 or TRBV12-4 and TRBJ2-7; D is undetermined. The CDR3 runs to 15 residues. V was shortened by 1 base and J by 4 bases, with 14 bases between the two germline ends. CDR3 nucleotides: TGTGCCAGCAGTTTAGGTACGACAATTTTTTACGAGCAGTACTTC. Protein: CASSLGTTIFYEQYF.

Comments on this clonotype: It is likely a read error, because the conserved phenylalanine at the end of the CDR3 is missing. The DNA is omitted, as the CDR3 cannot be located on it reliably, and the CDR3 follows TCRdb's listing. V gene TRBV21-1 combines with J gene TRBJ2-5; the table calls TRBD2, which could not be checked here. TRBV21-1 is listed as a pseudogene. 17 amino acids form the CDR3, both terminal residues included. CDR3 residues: CAKSDRRGTRQEGHKIA.

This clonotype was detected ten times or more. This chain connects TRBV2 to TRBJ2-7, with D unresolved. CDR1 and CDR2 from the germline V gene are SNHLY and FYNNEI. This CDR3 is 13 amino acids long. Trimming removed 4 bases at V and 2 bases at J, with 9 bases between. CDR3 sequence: CASSGLWAYEQYF. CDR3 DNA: TGTGCCAGCAGTGGCCTTTGGGCCTACGAGCAGTACTTC.

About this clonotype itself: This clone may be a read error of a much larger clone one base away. For the CDR3, the DNA is TGCGCCAGCAGCTTGGCCACGGCGAGCGGGGGTGGCAATGAGCAGTTCTTC. It yields the protein CASSLATASGGGNEQFF. The chain employs TRBV5-1 and TRBJ2-1, with 8 bases fitting TRBD2. The junction had 11 bases not matched to a gene; V was cut back by 0 bases and J by 6 bases. The CDR3 length is 17 residues. The germline V gene has CDR1 SGHRS and CDR2 YFSETQ. The full variable domain, rest sourced from reference TRBV5-1 and TRBJ2-1, is KAGVTQTPRYLIKTRGQQVTLSCSPISGHRSVSWYQQTPGQGLQFLFEYFSETQRNKGNFPGRFSGRQFSNSRSEMNVSTLELGDSALYLCASSLATASGGGNEQFFGPGTRLTVL.

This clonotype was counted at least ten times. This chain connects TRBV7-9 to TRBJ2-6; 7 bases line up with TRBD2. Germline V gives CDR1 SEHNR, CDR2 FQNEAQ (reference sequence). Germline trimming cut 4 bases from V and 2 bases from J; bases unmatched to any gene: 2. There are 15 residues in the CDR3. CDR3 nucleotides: TGTGCCAGCAGCTCTGCGGGGGCTGGGGCCAACGTCCTGACTTTC. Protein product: CASSSAGAGANVLTF. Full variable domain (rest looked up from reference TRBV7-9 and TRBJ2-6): DTGVSQNPRHKITKRGQNVTFRCDPISEHNRLYWYRQTLGQGPEFLTYFQNEAQLEKSRLLSDRFSAERPKGSFSTLEIQRTEQGDSAMYLCASSSAGAGANVLTFGAGSRLTVL.

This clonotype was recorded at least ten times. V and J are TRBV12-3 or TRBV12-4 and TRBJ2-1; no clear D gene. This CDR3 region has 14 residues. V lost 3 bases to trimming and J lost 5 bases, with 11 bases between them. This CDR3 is CASSFGRVNNEQFF. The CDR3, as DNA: TGTGCCAGCAGTTTCGGAAGGGTTAACAATGAGCAGTTCTTC.